The 27 T cell receptor beta chains presented below share a single source sample, sequenced in a study of tumor-infiltrating lymphocytes in primary liver carcinoma. Total RNA amounting to approximately 460 ng was the source from which TCR beta cDNA was made with a constant-region primer. Nested multiplex PCR, run for three rounds with slightly modified ARM-PCR, yielded TCR beta libraries. Primers for the first two PCR rounds were TRBV1-TRBV30 forward primers and a C-beta reverse primer (approximately 10 cycles per round). A single record per CDR3 protein comes from TCRdb applying MiXCR to the multiplex PCR reads. This table has 75,000 to 80,000 distinct CDR3 sequences, approximately 62% appearing once. Co-extraction of RNA and DNA was performed on about 18-30 mg of unsorted bulk tissue. Material for sequencing was tumor-adjacent normal liver tissue. The source of these receptors is a man aged 35 to 55 with primary liver carcinoma and hepatitis B virus infection.

Worth noting for this clonotype: This could be a read error, since a much larger clone is one nucleotide away. The chain combines TRBV28 with TRBJ1-2, with 11 bases lining up with TRBD1. This CDR3 has 15 amino acids. Germline CDR1 reads MDHEN; CDR2 reads SYDVKM. V shed 6 bases and J 11 bases; nucleotides not matched to a gene: 14. CDR3 amino acids: CASRTPGDRGGHYTF. The DNA of the CDR3 is TGTGCCAGCAGAACCCCGGGGGACAGGGGGGGCCATTACACCTTC.

This clonotype counts as medium-sized (0.01 to 0.1%). V usage is TRBV29-1 and J usage is TRBJ1-1; a possible D gene is TRBD1 (5 bases). V was shortened by 4 bases and J by 4 bases, with 10 bases between the two germline ends. The CDR3 totals 12 residues. The germline gives CDR1 SQVTM, CDR2 ANQGSEA. DNA of the CDR3: TGCAGCGTTGGTAGGGGCTTCACTGAAGCTTTCTTT. The encoded protein is CSVGRGFTEAFF.

This clonotype came up many times. The chain combines TRBV5-1 with TRBJ2-3; D remains unclear. The CDR3 is 16 residues long. Germline CDR1 and CDR2: SGHRS and YFSETQ. Trimming took off 1 base at V and 0 bases at J, with 12 bases between the two ends. CDR3 region: CASSLNGRTSTDTQYF. CDR3 nucleotides: TGCGCCAGCAGCTTGAACGGCCGCACTAGCACAGATACGCAGTATTTT.

This clonotype was detected ten times or more. J is TRBJ2-7 and V is TRBV6-5; possible D gene TRBD1, 6 bases. The CDR3 totals 14 residues. The V gene lost 5 bases and the J gene lost 3 bases, with 14 bases spanning the gap. Germline assignment: CDR1 MNHEY and CDR2 SVGAGI. The CDR3 is CASSARGRGYEQYF. CDR3 coding DNA: TGTGCCAGCAGTGCCAGGGGAAGAGGCTACGAGCAGTACTTC.

Only one count was recorded for this clonotype. One end of the junction varies from germline; a read error may be responsible. The J gene is TRBJ2-2, the V gene TRBV25-1, with a possible D match to TRBD1 (6 bases). In germline, CDR1 is MGHDK, CDR2 SYGVNS. CDR3 length equals 14 residues. The CDR3 region has the DNA TGTACCAGCAGTGATCGCAGGGACACCGGGGAACTGTTTTTT. Its protein product is CTSSDRRDTGELFF.

This chain joins TRBV6-2 or TRBV6-3 and TRBJ2-7; D possibly uses TRBD1 or TRBD2 (5 bases each). V shed 5 bases and J shed 8 bases, with 10 bases lying between them. CDR3 size: 11 residues. From germline, CDR1 is MNHEY and CDR2 SVGEGT. This chain's CDR3 is CASSQGPKQYF. CDR3 nucleotides: TGTGCCAGCAGTCAGGGACCTAAGCAGTACTTC.

Note on this clonotype: One junction end disagrees with the germline gene, perhaps due to a read error. The chain recombines TRBV11-2 with TRBJ2-3, with TRBD1 as a possible D gene (5 bases). The CDR3 runs to 16 residues. The germline V gene has CDR1 SGHAT and CDR2 FQNNGV. The CDR3 is CASSQQPINPTGTQYF. For the CDR3, the DNA is TGTGCCAGCAGTCAACAACCCATCAACCCCACAGGTACGCAGTATTTT. Combining the CDR3 with reference TRBV11-2 and TRBJ2-3 gives the whole variable domain EAGVAQSPRYKIIEKRQSVAFWCNPISGHATLYWYQQILGQGPKLLIQFQNNGVVDDSQLPKDRFSAERLKGVDSTLKIQPAKLEDSAVYLCASSQQPINPTGTQYFGPGTRLTVL.

With respect to this clonotype: This may be a read error, as it is one base from a much larger clone. This chain connects TRBV5-1 to TRBJ1-1; D is possibly TRBD1 (6 bases). CDR3 length: 15 residues. Germline loops: CDR1 SGHRS, CDR2 YFSETQ. Trimming removed 0 bases at V and 12 bases at J, with 21 bases between. The chain's CDR3 is CASSLALGAAPRSFF. The CDR3 DNA follows: TGCGCCAGCAGCTTGGCCTTGGGGGCAGCCCCTAGATCTTTCTTT.

As concerns this clonotype: Being one base from a much bigger clone, this may be a read error. The chain links TRBV28 to TRBJ2-5; D may correspond to TRBD1 or TRBD2 (5 bases each). The CDR3 loop spans 12 amino acids. Germline V lookup: CDR1 MDHEN, CDR2 SYDVKM. The CDR3 DNA is TGTGCCAGCAGCCCACGGGTGGGGACCCAGTGCTTC. It specifies CASSPRVGTQCF.

The chain uses TRBV11-2 and TRBJ2-3; 7 bases are shared with TRBD2. The CDR3 sequence is 17 residues long. With V trimmed by 0 bases and J by 8 bases, 14 bases remained unmatched. Germline V CDR1 and CDR2: SGHAT, FQNNGV. CDR3 residues: CASSLDGRFSGKLTQYF. The DNA of the CDR3 is TGTGCCAGCAGCTTAGATGGGCGATTCAGCGGGAAACTTACGCAGTATTTT.

The count of this clonotype is one. The chain recombines TRBV4-3 with TRBJ2-3; either TRBD1 or TRBD2 may supply D (6 bases each). The V and J ends lost 5 bases and 2 bases respectively, with 17 bases between them. There are 16 residues in the CDR3. Germline-derived CDR1 and CDR2 are LGHNA and YSLEER. DNA of the CDR3: TGCGCCAGCAGCTACCGGGGGCCCCCCCACACAGATACGCAGTATTTT. Residues: CASSYRGPPHTDTQYF.

This clonotype appeared a single time. A much larger clonotype is one base distant, so this may be a read error. V gene TRBV6-5 combines with J gene TRBJ1-4, with D possibly being TRBD1 (5 bases). CDR3 length: 16 residues. From germline, CDR1 is MNHEY and CDR2 SVGAGI. The CDR3 region has the DNA TGTGCCAACAGTTACCGGGGGGGGTTCGAGGGGGAAAAACTGTTTTTT. Amino acids: CANSYRGGFEGEKLFF.

Comments on this clonotype: Germline and junction disagree at one end, which may indicate a read error. The chain links TRBV6-6 to TRBJ2-7; D is perhaps TRBD2 (5 bases). CDR3 length: 15 residues. Germline assignment: CDR1 MNHNY and CDR2 SVGAGI (reference sequence). The DNA of the CDR3 is TGTGCCACCGGTCACGACACCTACGGGAACTACGAACAGTACTTC. Protein product: CATGHDTYGNYEQYF.

Points on this clonotype: The junction and the germline gene differ at one end; a read error may be behind it. The rearrangement joins TRBV28 to TRBJ1-2; D gene ambiguous. Germline lookup yields CDR1 MDHEN and CDR2 SYDVKM. There are 12 residues in the CDR3. CDR3 sequence: CASNYYSGGYTF. The CDR3 nucleotides are TGTGCGAGCAACTACTACAGCGGGGGCTACACCTTC.

On this clonotype itself: The junction departs from germline at one end; a sequencing error may be responsible. J is TRBJ2-7 and V is TRBV29-1; D might be TRBD1 or TRBD2, each matching 6 bases. In germline, CDR1 is SQVTM, CDR2 ANQGSEA. This CDR3 has 14 residues. CDR3 in amino acids: CSVTPGGCSYEHYF. For the CDR3, the DNA is TGCAGCGTTACCCCCGGGGGCTGCTCCTACGAGCATTATTTC.

Details on this clonotype: Relative to the germline gene, one junction end is altered; a read error may explain this. The V gene is TRBV4-2, the J gene TRBJ2-7, with D possibly TRBD2 on 6 matching bases. Germline-derived CDR1 and CDR2 are LGHNA and YNFKEQ. This CDR3 spans 16 amino acids. CDR3 in DNA: TGTGCCAGCAGCCAAGGGCTTAGCGGCTTTATGTACGGGCAGTACTTC. Its protein is CASSQGLSGFMYGQYF.

This clonotype appeared many times. The chain links TRBV28 to TRBJ2-4; a weak D match, TRBD1 (5 bases). This CDR3 has 14 amino acids. Germline V gene lookup returns CDR1 MDHEN and CDR2 SYDVKM. Trimming took off 6 bases at V and 5 bases at J, with 14 bases between the two ends. DNA of the CDR3: TGTGCCAGCAGGGTTCAGGGATCCCAAAACATTCAGTACTTC. Amino acid sequence: CASRVQGSQNIQYF.

To note about this clonotype: Given the absence of the conserved phenylalanine or tryptophan at the CDR3 end, a read error is likely. The chain employs TRBV11-2 and TRBJ2-5; D is possibly TRBD1 (5 bases). This CDR3 has 14 amino acids. Germline V gene data show CDR1 as SGHAT and CDR2 as FQNNGV. Between the trimmed V and J ends, which lost 5 bases and 2 bases, there was a span of 12 bases. DNA of the CDR3: TGTGCCAGCAGCAAGGGGCAGATTCAAGAGACCCAGTACATC. Translated, it gives CASSKGQIQETQYI.

With regard to this clonotype: Its ends do not fully match the called genes, so a read error is possible. The gene calls are TRBV7-8 and TRBJ1-5, with D possibly being TRBD1 (6 bases). This CDR3 is built from 14 residues. Germline V gene lookup returns CDR1 SGHVS and CDR2 FQNEAQ. The DNA for the CDR3 is TGTGCCAGCAGCTTAGTTGCAGGGGCCCAGCCCAAGCATTTT. Translation gives CASSLVAGAQPKHF.

In the case of this clonotype: A junction boundary mismatches the germline segment, possibly from a read error. The chain uses TRBV6-2 or TRBV6-3 and TRBJ2-3; D perhaps matches TRBD1 (5 bases). The CDR3 loop spans 17 amino acids. Germline CDR1 and CDR2: MNHEY and SVGEGT. CDR3 region: CASSYFPLGPCTDTQYF. The CDR3 DNA reads as TGTGCCAGCAGTTACTTCCCTCTGGGGCCTTGCACAGATACGCAGTATTTC.

About this clonotype itself: A much larger clone differs by one base, so this may be a read error. The chain combines TRBV28 with TRBJ2-7; 7 bases align to TRBD1. CDR3 length: 14 amino acids. V trimming: 6 bases; J trimming: 4 bases; junction bases outside the gene matches: 9. In germline, CDR1 is MDHEN, CDR2 SYDVKM. CDR3 sequence reads: CASRKRQGWYEQYF. In DNA, the CDR3 is TGTGCCAGCAGAAAAAGACAGGGATGGTACGAGCAGTACTTC.

Points on this clonotype: The junction and the germline gene differ at one end; a read error may be behind it. The rearrangement joins TRBV6-5 to TRBJ1-3; D not certain. CDR1 and CDR2 (germline): MNHEY, SVGAGI. CDR3 length: 16 amino acids. CDR3 nucleotides: TGTGCCAGCAGTTACTCGCGTCCACCCTCTGAAAACACCATATATTTT. It yields the protein CASSYSRPPSENTIYF.

Concerning this clonotype: The junction departs from the called germline gene at one end, perhaps through a read error. CDR3 residues: CASRQDRGHSNWELFF. The CDR3 DNA is TGCGCCAGCAGGCAAGATCGGGGACATTCAAACTGGGAGCTGTTTTTT. The chain is built from TRBV4-3 and TRBJ2-2; D possibly corresponds to TRBD1 (6 bases). CDR1 is LGHNA, CDR2 YSLEER, per germline. The length of the CDR3 is 16 residues.

The rearrangement links TRBV4-1 to TRBJ2-1, with D unresolved. Germline V lookup: CDR1 MGHRA, CDR2 YSYEKL. This CDR3 contains 15 residues. V was clipped by 1 base and J by 7 bases, with 14 bases between them. The chain's CDR3 is CASSQARLQWNEQFF. DNA of the CDR3: TGCGCCAGCAGCCAAGCGCGCTTACAGTGGAATGAGCAGTTCTTC.

J is TRBJ1-2 and V is TRBV12-3 or TRBV12-4; D not certain. This CDR3 has 13 amino acids. Deletions cut 5 bases from V and 8 bases from J, with 15 bases between. This CDR3 reads CASSTSESSGYTF. The CDR3 DNA sequence: TGTGCCAGCAGTACGTCAGAGTCGTCCGGCTACACCTTC.

A note on this clonotype: A read error may be the cause here, since a much bigger clone is one base away. The rearrangement joins TRBV11-1 to TRBJ1-1; 7 bases are shared with TRBD1. This CDR3 comprises 14 residues. Germline-derived CDR1 and CDR2 are SGHAT and FQDESV (reference sequence). Unmatched junction bases numbered 9, after V lost 11 bases and J lost 0 bases. The CDR3 region is CACTGTDLNTEAFF. The CDR3 DNA follows: TGTGCCTGCACCGGGACAGACTTGAACACTGAAGCTTTCTTT.

This clonotype was seen a single time. No conserved phenylalanine or tryptophan ends this CDR3, so it is likely a read error. The DNA is left out, because the CDR3 cannot be placed on it with certainty; the CDR3 is given as TCRdb lists it. V and J are TRBV5-1 and TRBJ1-6; the D segment call TRBD1 is taken from the table without a DNA check. The CDR3 is 15 residues long, ends included. Germline V CDR1 and CDR2: SGHRS, YFSETQ. CDR3 sequence reads: CASSLEGQGSSPLLY.